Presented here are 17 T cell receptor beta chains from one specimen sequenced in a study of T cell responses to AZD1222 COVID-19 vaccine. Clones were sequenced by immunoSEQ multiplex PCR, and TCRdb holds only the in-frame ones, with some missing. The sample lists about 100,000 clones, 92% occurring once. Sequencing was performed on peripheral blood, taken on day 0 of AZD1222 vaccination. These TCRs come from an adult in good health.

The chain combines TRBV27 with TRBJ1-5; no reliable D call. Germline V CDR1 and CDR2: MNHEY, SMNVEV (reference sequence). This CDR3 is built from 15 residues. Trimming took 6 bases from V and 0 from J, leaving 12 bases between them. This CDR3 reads CASSYSLNSNQPQHF. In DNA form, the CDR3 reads TGTGCCAGCAGCTACAGCCTAAATAGCAATCAGCCCCAGCATTTT.

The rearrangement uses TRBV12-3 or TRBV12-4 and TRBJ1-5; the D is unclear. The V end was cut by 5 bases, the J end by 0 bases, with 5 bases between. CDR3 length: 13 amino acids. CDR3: CASSPYSNQPQHF. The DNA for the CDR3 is TGTGCCAGCAGTCCCTATAGCAATCAGCCCCAGCATTTT.

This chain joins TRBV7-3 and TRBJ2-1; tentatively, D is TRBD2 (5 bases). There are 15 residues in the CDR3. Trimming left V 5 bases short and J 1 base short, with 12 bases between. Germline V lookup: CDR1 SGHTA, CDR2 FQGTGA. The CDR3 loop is CASSPASSSYNEQFF. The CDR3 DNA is TGTGCCAGCAGCCCGGCTAGCAGTTCCTACAATGAGCAGTTCTTC. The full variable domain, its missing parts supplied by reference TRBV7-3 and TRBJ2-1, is GAGVSQTPSNKVTEKGKYVELRCDPISGHTALYWYRQSLGQGPEFLIYFQGTGAADDSGLPNDRFFAVRPEGSVSTLKIQRTERGDSAVYLCASSPASSSYNEQFFGPGTRLTVL.

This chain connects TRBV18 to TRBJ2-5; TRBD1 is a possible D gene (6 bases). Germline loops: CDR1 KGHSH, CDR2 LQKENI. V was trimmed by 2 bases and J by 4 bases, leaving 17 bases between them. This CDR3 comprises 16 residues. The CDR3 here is CASSPANRVPGETQYF. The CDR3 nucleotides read TGTGCCAGCTCACCAGCAAACAGGGTGCCAGGAGAGACCCAGTACTTC.

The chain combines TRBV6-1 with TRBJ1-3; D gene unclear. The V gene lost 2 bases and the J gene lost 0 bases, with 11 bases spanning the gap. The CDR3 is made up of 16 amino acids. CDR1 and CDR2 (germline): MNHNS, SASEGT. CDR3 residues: CASSEIRRTSGNTIYF. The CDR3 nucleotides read TGTGCCAGCAGTGAAATCCGGCGGACCTCTGGAAACACCATATATTTT.

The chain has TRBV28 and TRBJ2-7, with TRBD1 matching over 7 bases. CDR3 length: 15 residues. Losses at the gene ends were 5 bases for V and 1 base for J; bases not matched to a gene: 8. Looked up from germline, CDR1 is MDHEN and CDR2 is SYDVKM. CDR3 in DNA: TGTGCCAGCAGTCACACACCGGGACAGTCCTACGAGCAGTACTTC. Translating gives CASSHTPGQSYEQYF.

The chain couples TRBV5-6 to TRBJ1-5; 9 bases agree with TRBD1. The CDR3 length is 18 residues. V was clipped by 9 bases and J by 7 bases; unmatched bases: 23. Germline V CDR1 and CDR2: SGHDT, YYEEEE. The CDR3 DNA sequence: TGTGCCATCTCCAAGGGGGTTACCGGACAGGGGATTTGCCAGCCCCAGCATTTT. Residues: CAISKGVTGQGICQPQHF.

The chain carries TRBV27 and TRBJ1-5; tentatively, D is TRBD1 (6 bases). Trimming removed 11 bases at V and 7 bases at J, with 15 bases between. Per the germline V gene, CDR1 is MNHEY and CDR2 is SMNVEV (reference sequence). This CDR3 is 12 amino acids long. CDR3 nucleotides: TGTGCCGTAGGGGGGGCCGGGCAGCCCCAGCATTTT. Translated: CAVGGAGQPQHF.

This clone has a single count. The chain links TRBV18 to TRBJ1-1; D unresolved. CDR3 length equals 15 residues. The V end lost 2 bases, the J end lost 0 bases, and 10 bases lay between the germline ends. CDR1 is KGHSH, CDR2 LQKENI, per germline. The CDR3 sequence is CASSPSTALNTEAFF. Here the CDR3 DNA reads TGTGCCAGCTCACCAAGTACAGCGTTGAACACTGAAGCTTTCTTT.

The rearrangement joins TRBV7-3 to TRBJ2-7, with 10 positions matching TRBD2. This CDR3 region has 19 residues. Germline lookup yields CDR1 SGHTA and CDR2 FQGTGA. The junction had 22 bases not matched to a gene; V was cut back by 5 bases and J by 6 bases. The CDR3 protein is CASSPNAVQGAGGPGEQYF. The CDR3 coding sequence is TGTGCCAGCAGCCCAAACGCGGTTCAGGGAGCGGGAGGGCCTGGCGAGCAGTACTTC.

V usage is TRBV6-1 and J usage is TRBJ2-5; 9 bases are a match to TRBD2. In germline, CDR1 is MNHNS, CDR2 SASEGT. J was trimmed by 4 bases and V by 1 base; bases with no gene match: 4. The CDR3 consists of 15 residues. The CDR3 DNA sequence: TGTGCCAGCAGTGAAGACGTTAGCGGGAGAGAGACCCAGTACTTC. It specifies CASSEDVSGRETQYF.

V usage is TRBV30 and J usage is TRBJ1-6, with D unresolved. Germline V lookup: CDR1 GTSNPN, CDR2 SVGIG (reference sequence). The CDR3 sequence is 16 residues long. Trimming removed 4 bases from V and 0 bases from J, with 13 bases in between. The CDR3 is CAWKGTGSSYNSPLHF. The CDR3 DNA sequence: TGTGCCTGGAAAGGTACGGGAAGCTCCTATAATTCACCCCTCCACTTT.

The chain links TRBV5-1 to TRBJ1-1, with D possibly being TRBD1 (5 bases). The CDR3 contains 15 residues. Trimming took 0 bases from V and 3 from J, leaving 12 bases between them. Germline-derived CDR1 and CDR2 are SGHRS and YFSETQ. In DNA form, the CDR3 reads TGCGCCAGCAGCTTGGCCGGAGGGGCGGACACTGAAGCTTTCTTT. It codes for CASSLAGGADTEAFF.

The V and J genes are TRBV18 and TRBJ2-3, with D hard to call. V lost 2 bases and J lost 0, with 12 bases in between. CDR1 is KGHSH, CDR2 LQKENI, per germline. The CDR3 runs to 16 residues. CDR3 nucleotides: TGTGCCAGCTCACCAAACTACAAGTCTAGCACAGATACGCAGTATTTT. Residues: CASSPNYKSSTDTQYF.

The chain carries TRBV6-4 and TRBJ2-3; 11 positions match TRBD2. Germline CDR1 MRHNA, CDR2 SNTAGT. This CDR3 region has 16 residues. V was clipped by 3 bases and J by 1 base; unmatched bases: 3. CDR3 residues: CASSELAGEGTDTQYF. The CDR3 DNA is TGTGCCAGCAGTGAACTAGCGGGAGAGGGCACAGATACGCAGTATTTT.

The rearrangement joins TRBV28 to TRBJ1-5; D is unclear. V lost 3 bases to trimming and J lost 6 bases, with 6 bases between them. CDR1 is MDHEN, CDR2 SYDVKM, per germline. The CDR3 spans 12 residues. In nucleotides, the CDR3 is TGTGCCAGCAGTTTGGTGGGTCAGCCCCAGCATTTT. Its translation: CASSLVGQPQHF. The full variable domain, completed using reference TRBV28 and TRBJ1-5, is DVKVTQSSRYLVKRTGEKVFLECVQDMDHENMFWYRQDPGLGLRLIYFSYDVKMKEKGDIPEGYSVSREKKERFSLILESASTNQTSMYLCASSLVGQPQHFGDGTRLSIL.

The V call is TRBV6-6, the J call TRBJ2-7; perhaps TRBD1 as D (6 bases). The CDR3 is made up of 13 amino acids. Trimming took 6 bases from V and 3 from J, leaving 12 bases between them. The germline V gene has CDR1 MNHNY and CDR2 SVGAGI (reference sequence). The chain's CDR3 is CASSFGTNYEQYF. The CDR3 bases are TGTGCCAGCAGCTTCGGGACAAACTACGAGCAGTACTTC.